This TCR beta chain was recorded in a study of T-cell memory formation after mild COVID-19 (dated by TCRdb to about 2021). About the full investigation: Most TCR sequence clusters were specific to one of the two donors. Longitudinal TCRalpha and TCRbeta repertoire sequencing tracked T-cell clones expanding and contracting after mild COVID-19 in two donors. The cohort was made up of two young adult volunteers, one female and one male, who were previously healthy. Paper-wide results and their limitations: Whether the second-wave clones peaking on day 37 were SARS-CoV-2 specific was not confirmed. Balanced CD4/CD8 phenotypes were observed for clones contracting from day 15 to 85, whereas a bias towards CD4+ was observed for a second wave of clones expanding from day 15 to 37. Only a couple of mild cases were covered in the study, and larger cohorts including severe cases with pre-infection samples were considered necessary. The detection of some responding clones in pre-infection memory suggests that pre-existing cross-reactive memory T cells joined the SARS-CoV-2 response. Contracting CD4+ clones appeared mostly in the CM and EM memory subsets, whereas CD8+ clones were enriched in EMRA.

PBMCs were isolated by Ficoll-Paque density gradient centrifugation. Sequencing took place on an Illumina NovaSeq 6000. Using 5'RACE with constant-segment primers, TCRalpha and TCRbeta cDNA libraries were constructed, with sample barcodes and unique molecular identifiers added in the process. Trizol reagent was used to extract RNA from every sample. Library amplification was performed in two PCR steps, and a second sample barcode and Illumina TruSeq adapters were introduced in the second step. Sequencing of the libraries was done on an Illumina NovaSeq, producing 2 x 150 bp paired-end reads. The published analysis was carried out like this. With migec v1.2.7, reads were demultiplexed and then collapsed into UMI-guided consensus sequences. With mixcr v2.1.11, UMI consensuses were aligned to TRA and TRB V and J templates and assembled into clonotypes. Expanded or contracted clonotypes were those called significant by both edgeR and NoisET, with noise models trained on biological replicates. For edgeR calls, the cutoffs were a false discovery rate-adjusted p below 0.01 and a log2 fold-change threshold of 1. As an exploratory analysis of dynamics, PCA with hierarchical clustering was applied to max-normalized trajectories of the 1000 most abundant clonotypes. The CD4 or CD8 phenotype of responding clones was assigned using the separately sequenced CD4+ and CD8+ repertoires. TCRdb ran its own pipeline on the public reads, namely fastp trimming at Q25 and MiXCR clone calling, and kept in-frame beta chains. Each CDR3 protein appears once, grouped with its most common genes and DNA. TCRdb's processing, not the authors' own work, is the source of the V and J calls. The sample table shows 400,000 to 500,000 distinct CDR3 sequences, and about a sixth are seen once. The ten largest clones take up about 22% of the sample.

The CDR3, cysteine through phenylalanine, is 15 amino acids long. The sequence is cut down to CDR3 DNA, 45 bases in frame from base 1. Unmatched junction bases come to 3, with V trimmed by 3 bases and J by 4 bases. This clonotype was found a few times. The target of this receptor is not known. The sample holds no much larger clone one base away, and base qualities are not on file. This chain is built from TRBV12-3 or TRBV12-4 and TRBJ2-1, with TRBD2 matching 10 junction bases. The source material was PBMCs or a T cell subset sorted from them (not recorded which). The sequence came from a man between 18 and 35 years old who had mild COVID-19 (a few samples of this study predate the infection). The sample titles of this study are shuffled in the database, so cell type and time point are left out; the donor was told from shared clones. The CDR3 region has the sequence CASSFGSGGYNEQFF. At the DNA level, the sequence is TGTGCCAGCAGTTTTGGTAGCGGGGGGTACAATGAGCAGTTCTTC.